This T cell receptor beta chain was recovered during a study of shared clonotypes between healthy human individuals. When samples were unsorted, tens of millions of PBMCs were used for genomic DNA. Details on this clone: Antigen unknown.

Whole-study findings and limits: The sampled material consisted only of blood, and tissue repertoires are likely to differ.

From germline, CDR1 is WSHSY and CDR2 SAAADI. V was clipped by 6 bases and J by 0 bases, with 14 bases between them. This CDR3 has 16 amino acids. Using immunoSEQ multiplex PCR, the repertoire was profiled, and TCRdb retains in-frame clones only, with some absent. The table has a few hundred thousand clones, roughly 79% seen once; the top ten hold around 11%. The material sequenced was PBMCs. This TCR was recovered from a woman between 40 and 50 years old in good health. Some clones in this sample may be carry-over from other donors' samples. The V and J genes are TRBV10-2 and TRBJ1-4; D possibly corresponds to TRBD1 (5 bases). The DNA for the CDR3 is TGCGCCAGCAGCCCTCGGGGGGGGGCAACTAATGAAAAACTGTTTTTT. This encodes CASSPRGGATNEKLFF.